The sequence of this TCR beta chain was determined in a study of OX40 agonist ivuxolimab in advanced cancers. Germline lookup yields CDR1 MDHEN and CDR2 SYDVKM. The ends were cut back, 3 bases at V and 3 bases at J, with 12 bases in the middle. The CDR3 is made up of 15 amino acids. Sequencing used immunoSEQ multiplex PCR; TCRdb keeps in-frame clones, though not all of them. The sample lists 70,000 to 85,000 clones, about 88% occurring once. The rearrangement uses TRBV28 and TRBJ1-5; D not certain. The sample here was CD4+ or CD8+ T cells sorted from blood, taken in a trial of the OX40 agonist ivuxolimab. The sequence came from an adult with an advanced solid tumor such as melanoma, head and neck, liver or kidney cancer. Here the CDR3 DNA reads TGTGCCAGCAGTTTGGCCGCAGCGATCAATCAGCCCCAGCATTTT. Translating gives CASSLAAAINQPQHF.